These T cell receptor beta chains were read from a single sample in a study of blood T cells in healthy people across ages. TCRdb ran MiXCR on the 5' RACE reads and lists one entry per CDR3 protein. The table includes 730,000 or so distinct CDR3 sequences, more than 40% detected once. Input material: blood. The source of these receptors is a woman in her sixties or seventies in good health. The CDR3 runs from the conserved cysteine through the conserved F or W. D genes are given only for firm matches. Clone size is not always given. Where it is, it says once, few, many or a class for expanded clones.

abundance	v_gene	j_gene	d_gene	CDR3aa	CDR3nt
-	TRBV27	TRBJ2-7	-	CASSFRGEAYEQYF	TGTGCCAGCAGTTTTAGGGGAGAGGCCTACGAGCAGTACTTC
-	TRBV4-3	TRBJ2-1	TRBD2	CASSPGTSGRDNEQFF	TGCGCCAGCAGCCCAGGGACTAGCGGGCGAGACAATGAGCAGTTCTTC
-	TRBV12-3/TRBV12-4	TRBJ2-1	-	CASSFGVSNEQFF	TGTGCCAGCAGTTTCGGGGTAAGCAATGAGCAGTTCTTC
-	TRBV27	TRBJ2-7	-	CASSLRWDIRYEQYF	TGTGCCAGCAGTTTAAGGTGGGACATACGCTACGAGCAGTACTTC
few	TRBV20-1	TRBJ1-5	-	CSARYGDGHNQPQHF	TGCAGTGCTAGATATGGGGACGGCCACAATCAGCCCCAGCATTTT
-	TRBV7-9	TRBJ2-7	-	CASSLEVSYNEQYF	TGTGCCAGCAGCTTAGAGGTCTCCTACAATGAGCAGTACTTC
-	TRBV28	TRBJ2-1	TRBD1	CASTFTPGTGNYNEQFF	TGTGCCAGCACCTTCACTCCCGGGACAGGGAACTACAATGAGCAGTTCTTC
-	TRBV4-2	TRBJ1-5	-	CASSQEPGVRPQHF	TGTGCCAGCAGCCAAGAACCAGGGGTTAGGCCCCAGCATTTT
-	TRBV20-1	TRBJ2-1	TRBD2	CSATPSGRGSSYNEQFF	TGCAGTGCTACGCCCAGCGGGAGGGGCAGCTCCTACAATGAGCAGTTCTTC
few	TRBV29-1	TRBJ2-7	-	CSVEVALGAFSYEQYF	TGCAGCGTTGAAGTAGCTCTCGGAGCATTTTCCTACGAGCAGTACTTC
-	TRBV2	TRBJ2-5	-	CASSAVGETQYF	TGTGCCAGCAGTGCGGTAGGAGAGACCCAGTACTTC
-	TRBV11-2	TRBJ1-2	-	CASSLEPGSGYTF	TGTGCCAGCAGCTTAGAGCCAGGGAGCGGCTACACCTTC
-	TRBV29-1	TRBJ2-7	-	CSARRFNSYEQYF	TGCAGCGCCCGACGATTTAACTCCTACGAGCAGTACTTC
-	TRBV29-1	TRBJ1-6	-	CSVETGRRDSPLHF	TGCAGCGTGGAGACAGGACGGAGGGATTCACCCCTCCACTTT
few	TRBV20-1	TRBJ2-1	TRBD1	CSTLGQGPNEQFF	TGCAGTACCCTGGGACAGGGCCCCAATGAGCAGTTCTTC
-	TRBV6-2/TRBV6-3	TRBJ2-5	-	CASSYGGNQKTQYF	TGTGCCAGCAGTTACGGAGGGAACCAAAAGACCCAGTACTTC
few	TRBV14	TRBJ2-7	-	CASSQGIGVEGYEQYF	TGTGCCAGCAGCCAAGGTATAGGGGTAGAAGGATACGAGCAGTACTTC
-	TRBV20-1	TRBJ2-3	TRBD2	CSARVPSGSADTQYF	TGCAGTGCTAGAGTGCCTAGCGGGAGCGCAGATACGCAGTATTTT
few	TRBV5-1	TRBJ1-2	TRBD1	CASSPAGQRGDGYTF	TGCGCCAGCAGCCCTGCGGGACAGAGGGGGGACGGCTACACCTTC
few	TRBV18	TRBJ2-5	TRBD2	CASSPPRTSGQETQYF	TGTGCCAGCTCACCACCTCGTACTAGCGGCCAAGAGACCCAGTACTTC
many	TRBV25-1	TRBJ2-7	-	CASSWGSYEQYF	TGTGCCAGCAGCTGGGGCTCCTACGAGCAGTACTTC
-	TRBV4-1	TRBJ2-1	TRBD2	CTSSREGSGGGNEQFF	TGCACCAGCAGCCGCGAGGGCAGCGGGGGGGGAAATGAGCAGTTCTTC
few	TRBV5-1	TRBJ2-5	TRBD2	CASSPGLAGMETQYF	TGCGCCAGCAGCCCGGGACTAGCGGGGATGGAGACCCAGTACTTC
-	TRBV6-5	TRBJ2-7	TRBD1	CASSYLGRDRSYEQYF	TGTGCCAGCAGTTACCTAGGACGGGACAGATCCTACGAGCAGTACTTC
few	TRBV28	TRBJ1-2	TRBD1	CASSVGTVTGYGYTF	TGTGCCAGCAGTGTGGGGACAGTAACTGGCTATGGCTACACCTTC